The 20 T cell receptor beta chains given below trace back to one sample, sequenced in a study of early T cells in non-severe SARS-CoV-2 infection. TCRdb itself ran the 5' RACE reads through MiXCR, one entry per CDR3 protein. The table shows some 71,000 distinct CDR3 sequences, with less than 12% occurring only once. The sample was whole blood, taken at baseline. These receptors were collected from an adult who was a healthcare worker with PCR-confirmed SARS-CoV-2 infection or an uninfected control (not recorded which).

This chain uses TRBV7-9 with TRBJ2-5; 7 nucleotides match TRBD2. Germline loops: CDR1 SEHNR, CDR2 FQNEAQ (reference sequence). V gave up 5 bases and J gave up 3 bases; unmatched junction bases: 3. This CDR3 has 13 amino acids. The CDR3 DNA follows: TGTGCCAGCAGCCCCGGGGGGAAAGAGACCCAGTACTTC. This translates into CASSPGGKETQYF.

Here the CDR3 DNA reads TGTGCCAGCAGCTCGCCAGGGACAGGGACCTACAATGAGCAGTTCTTC. It specifies CASSSPGTGTYNEQFF. The V gene is TRBV7-2, the J gene TRBJ2-1; 9 bases map to TRBD1. The CDR3 is 16 residues long. V dropped 4 bases and J dropped 2; count of bases not matched to a gene: 6. The germline gives CDR1 SGHTA, CDR2 FQGNSA.

Only a few counts were recorded for this clonotype. This rearrangement joins TRBV7-2 to TRBJ2-3, with a possible D match to TRBD2 (5 bases). Trimming shortened V by 11 bases and J by 3 bases, and 15 bases separated the two germline ends. The CDR3 length is 13 residues. Germline lookup yields CDR1 SGHTA and CDR2 FQGNSA. The DNA for the CDR3 is TGTGCCGGGAGAAAGACGGGAACAGATACGCAGTATTTT. As protein: CAGRKTGTDTQYF.

In this sample, this clonotype turned up a few times. The J gene is TRBJ2-1, the V gene TRBV5-6; 10 bases are a match to TRBD2. V lost 0 bases and J lost 15; bases outside the gene matches: 12. The CDR3 sequence is 15 residues long. From germline, CDR1 is SGHDT and CDR2 YYEEEE. CDR3: CASSLEPSGRARGFF. In nucleotides, the CDR3 is TGTGCCAGCAGCTTGGAACCCAGCGGGAGGGCGCGTGGGTTCTTC.

In this sample, this clonotype turned up many times. This chain connects TRBV3-1 to TRBJ2-2; 8 bases match TRBD2. Germline CDR1 is LGHDT and CDR2 is YNNKEL (reference sequence). CDR3 length: 16 residues. V shed 5 bases and J 6 bases; nucleotides not matched to a gene: 11. This CDR3 reads CASSYYRTSRAGELFF. The CDR3 DNA is TGTGCCAGCAGCTACTATCGGACTAGCAGGGCCGGGGAGCTGTTTTTT. The full variable domain, rest sourced from reference TRBV3-1 and TRBJ2-2, is DTAVSQTPKYLVTQMGNDKSIKCEQNLGHDTMYWYKQDSKKFLKIMFSYNNKELIINETVPNRFSPKSPDKAHLNLHINSLELGDSAVYFCASSYYRTSRAGELFFGEGSRLTVL.

The chain uses TRBV15 and TRBJ1-2; no reliable D call. The CDR3 runs to 13 residues. Germline-derived CDR1 and CDR2 are LNHNV and YYDKDF (reference sequence). V lost 0 bases and J lost 0, with 2 bases in between. Written as DNA, the CDR3 is TGTGCCACCAGCAGAGATACTAACTATGGCTACACCTTC. Translating gives CATSRDTNYGYTF.

The chain has TRBV6-2 or TRBV6-3 and TRBJ1-6; D is unresolved. The V gene's germline CDR1 is MNHEY and CDR2 SVGEGT. Trimming shortened V by 7 bases and J by 9 bases, and 13 bases separated the two germline ends. The CDR3 has 13 residues. CDR3 DNA sequence: TGTGCCAGCACCCTCGTTGGGAGTTCACCCCTCCACTTT. Its translation is CASTLVGSSPLHF.

This clonotype was counted only a few times. The V call is TRBV13, the J call TRBJ2-5; D possibly uses TRBD1 or TRBD2 (5 bases each). V lost 5 bases and J lost 2, with 18 bases in between. The germline gives CDR1 PRHDT, CDR2 FYEKMQ (reference sequence). The CDR3 extends over 16 amino acids. CDR3 coding DNA: TGTGCCAGCAGCCCCCCCGGGCCGAGGGGTCAAGAGACCCAGTACTTC. This translates into CASSPPGPRGQETQYF.

This clonotype was seen ten or more times. The rearrangement uses TRBV19 and TRBJ2-1, with D perhaps TRBD1 or TRBD2 (5 bases each). V lost 7 bases to trimming and J lost 5 bases, with 24 bases between them. CDR3 length: 17 residues. Per the germline V gene, CDR1 is LNHDA and CDR2 is SQIVND (reference sequence). CDR3 loop: CASTPTGGRAGNNEQFF. In DNA form, the CDR3 reads TGTGCCAGTACCCCAACAGGAGGCAGGGCCGGGAACAATGAGCAGTTCTTC.

This clonotype appeared many times. The chain carries TRBV7-2 and TRBJ2-3, with 13 bases identical to TRBD2. Looked up from germline, CDR1 is SGHTA and CDR2 is FQGNSA. The CDR3 totals 16 residues. V gave up 2 bases and J gave up 4 bases; unmatched junction bases: 3. CDR3 DNA sequence: TGTGCCAGCAGCTTAAGAGGACTAGCGGGAGCAGATACGCAGTATTTT. Amino acids: CASSLRGLAGADTQYF.

The chain joins TRBV5-4 to TRBJ2-3; 8 bases agree with TRBD2. The ends lost 4 bases at V and 1 base at J; junction bases unmatched: 5. The CDR3 extends over 15 amino acids. The germline V gene encodes CDR1 SGHNT and CDR2 YYREEE (reference sequence). CDR3 bases: TGTGCCAGCAGCGGATTAGCGGGACGCACAGATACGCAGTATTTT. Translating gives CASSGLAGRTDTQYF.

This clonotype was found many times. The CDR3, as DNA: TGCGCCAGCAGCTGGAGCGGGAGCCGGTCCGGGGAGCTGTTTTTT. Protein product: CASSWSGSRSGELFF. The chain recombines TRBV5-1 with TRBJ2-2; 8 bases agree with TRBD2. CDR3 size: 15 residues. Germline CDR1 is SGHRS and CDR2 is YFSETQ. V lost 3 bases to trimming and J lost 6 bases; unmatched junction nucleotides: 7.

The chain employs TRBV28 and TRBJ1-5; D is undetermined. The V gene's germline CDR1 is MDHEN and CDR2 SYDVKM. V was trimmed by 6 bases and J by 3 bases, leaving 6 bases between them. There are 12 residues in the CDR3. Here the CDR3 reads CASSDINQPQHF. The CDR3 DNA follows: TGTGCCAGCAGCGACATCAATCAGCCCCAGCATTTT.

This clonotype was detected ten times or more. J is TRBJ2-7 and V is TRBV20-1; D possibly uses TRBD1 or TRBD2 (6 bases each). V was cut by 6 bases and J by 6 bases, with 15 bases left in between. The germline V gene encodes CDR1 DFQATT and CDR2 SNEGSKA (reference sequence). The CDR3 length is 12 residues. The CDR3 here is CSAKEGGSEQYF. The DNA for the CDR3 is TGCAGTGCGAAAGAAGGGGGGTCCGAGCAGTACTTC.

This clonotype has a handful of counts. The CDR3, as DNA: TGTGCCAGCAGTTCCGGACAGGGGGCTGTAGTATTATATTTT. It specifies CASSSGQGAVVLYF. The V gene is TRBV28, the J gene TRBJ1-3; 11 nucleotides line up with TRBD1. V trimming: 4 bases; J trimming: 14 bases; junction bases outside the gene matches: 10. This CDR3 region has 14 residues. Germline lookup yields CDR1 MDHEN and CDR2 SYDVKM.

There are a few counts of this clonotype. CDR3 amino acids: CASSSTAGTYEQYF. DNA for the CDR3: TGTGCCAGCAGCTCGACTGCAGGCACCTACGAGCAGTACTTC. The chain employs TRBV7-8 and TRBJ2-7; D ambiguous. Trimming took off 4 bases at V and 2 bases at J, with 12 bases between the two ends. The CDR3 runs to 14 residues. Germline V gene lookup returns CDR1 SGHVS and CDR2 FQNEAQ. Filled out from reference TRBV7-8 and TRBJ2-7, the complete variable domain reads GAGVSQSPRYKVAKRGQDVALRCDPISGHVSLFWYQQALGQGPEFLTYFQNEAQLDKSGLPSDRFFAERPEGSVSTLKIQRTQQEDSAVYLCASSSTAGTYEQYFGPGTRLTVT.

This clonotype was found many times. The rearrangement uses TRBV5-1 and TRBJ2-1; tentatively, D is TRBD2 (6 bases). Trimming stripped 4 bases from V and 3 bases from J, with 8 bases between. The CDR3 length is 13 residues. Looked up from germline, CDR1 is SGHRS and CDR2 is YFSETQ. The CDR3 DNA sequence: TGCGCCAGCAGCGCGGGATTCTACAATGAGCAGTTCTTC. Its protein product is CASSAGFYNEQFF.

This clonotype occurred many times. This rearrangement joins TRBV7-2 to TRBJ1-2; tentatively, D is TRBD1 (5 bases). The CDR3 extends over 15 amino acids. In germline, CDR1 is SGHTA, CDR2 FQGNSA. V dropped 2 bases and J dropped 3 bases, with 13 bases sitting between them. CDR3 DNA sequence: TGTGCCAGCAGCTTACGGCAGGGAGTAGACTATGGCTACACCTTC. Its translation: CASSLRQGVDYGYTF.

The chain uses TRBV3-1 and TRBJ2-3; D might be TRBD2 (6 bases). This CDR3 has 17 amino acids. The V end was cut by 4 bases, the J end by 2 bases, with 19 bases between. CDR1 is LGHDT and CDR2 is YNNKEL in the germline V gene (reference sequence). The CDR3 region has the DNA TGTGCCAGCAGCCCAACCGACGGGGGATCCCTCACAGATACGCAGTATTTT. As protein: CASSPTDGGSLTDTQYF.

This clonotype was recorded only once. The V call is TRBV27, the J call TRBJ1-1; D uncertain. CDR1 MNHEY and CDR2 SMNVEV come from the germline V gene (reference sequence). Trimming took 4 bases from V and 2 from J, leaving 11 bases between them. This CDR3 contains 14 residues. The CDR3 region has the DNA TGTGCCAGCAGTTCCCGACCAACCAACACTGAAGCTTTCTTT. This gives the protein CASSSRPTNTEAFF.